This entry features one TCR beta chain sequence. TCRdb reprocessed the 5' RACE reads and keeps a single row for each CDR3 protein, giving no DNA. In total, the table holds 400,000 to 500,000 distinct CDR3 sequences. This CDR3 contains 13 residues. Germline lookup yields CDR1 GTSNPN and CDR2 SVGIG (reference sequence). The sample belongs to a study of monozygotic twins with inflammatory bowel disease. Input material: blood. This chain uses TRBV30 with TRBJ2-1; the TCRdb call, TRBD2, lacks DNA for checking. The sequence was obtained from a human donor with ulcerative colitis or Crohn's disease, or a healthy co-twin of an affected twin (not recorded which). CDR3 protein: CAWSAMDASEQFF.